This TCR beta chain was sequenced in a study of beta chain features in type 1 diabetes. Expressed TCRB transcripts were sequenced after all isolated RNA was converted to cDNA. Clones were sequenced by immunoSEQ multiplex PCR, and TCRdb holds only the in-frame ones, with some missing. Here the sample spans more than 150,000 clones, about 13% being singletons. Turning to this clone: The antigen is undetermined.

CD45RO/CCR7/CD25/CD127/CD95/CD27 sorting isolated CD4+ naive, central memory, regulatory and stem cell-like memory cells. Regarding the study as a whole: TCRB CDR3 length was moderately but significantly reduced in all four CD4+ subsets of Type 1 diabetes patients. A potential influence of HLA type upon TCRB rearrangement remained unresolved herein.

The TCR sequence derives from a woman between 18 and 29 years old in good health. The sample taken for sequencing was central memory CD4+ T cells from blood.

In DNA, the CDR3 is TGTGCCAGCTCAGGGGCGGTCGGCTACAATGAGCAGTTCTTC. Protein: CASSGAVGYNEQFF. The rearrangement joins TRBV18 to TRBJ2-1; TRBD1 is a possible D gene (5 bases). Germline loops: CDR1 KGHSH, CDR2 LQKENI. V lost 5 bases to trimming and J lost 3 bases, with 11 bases between them. The CDR3 has 14 amino acids. Variable domain in full (rest from reference TRBV18 and TRBJ2-1): NAGVMQNPRHLVRRRGQEARLRCSPMKGHSHVYWYRQLPEEGLKFMVYLQKENIIDESGMPKERFSAEFPKEGPSILRIQQVVRGDSAAYFCASSGAVGYNEQFFGPGTRLTVL.